Shown below are 22 T cell receptor beta chains from a single sample sequenced in a study of beta chain features in type 1 diabetes. Whole-study results and caveats: The study found moderately but significantly shorter TCRB CDR3s in all four CD4+ subsets of Type 1 diabetes patients.

Their recognized antigens are unknown. Reverse transcription of all isolated RNA meant that expressed TCRB transcripts were sequenced. This table comes from immunoSEQ multiplex PCR, and its TCRdb copy is limited to in-frame clones, with some not included. Here the sample spans a few hundred thousand clones, roughly 14% being singletons. The sample consisted of naive CD4+ T cells from blood. The origin of the receptors is a woman under 30 with type 1 diabetes.

V is TRBV5-4 and J is TRBJ2-7; no clear D gene. In germline, CDR1 is SGHNT, CDR2 YYREEE (reference sequence). This CDR3 has 13 amino acids. V was cut by 1 base and J by 5 bases, with 10 bases left in between. DNA for the CDR3: TGTGCCAGCAGCTTGAAAAACTCGGACGAGCAGTACTTC. This sequence encodes CASSLKNSDEQYF.

This clone was seen a few times. The CDR3, as DNA: TGTGCCAGCAGCCCCGGCGGTGGCTATGGCTACACCTTC. Its protein product is CASSPGGGYGYTF. This rearrangement joins TRBV27 to TRBJ1-2; D gene uncertain. Germline CDR1 and CDR2: MNHEY and SMNVEV (reference sequence). V lost 6 bases, J lost 4 bases, and 12 bases lay in between. The CDR3 is 13 amino acids.

The chain carries TRBV5-1 and TRBJ2-7, with D perhaps TRBD2 (6 bases). The germline V and J ends were trimmed by 4 bases and 5 bases, with 28 bases remaining between them. This CDR3 contains 18 residues. From germline, CDR1 is SGHRS and CDR2 YFSETQ. The CDR3 spells CASSRRARSSDFWDEQYF. The CDR3 nucleotides are TGCGCCAGCAGCCGGAGGGCTAGAAGCAGCGATTTCTGGGACGAGCAGTACTTC.

This clone was observed a handful of times. This sequence joins TRBV7-2 and TRBJ2-3; the D gene is possibly TRBD2 (6 bases). This CDR3 comprises 16 residues. V lost 1 base and J lost 0, with 11 bases in between. Looked up from germline, CDR1 is SGHTA and CDR2 is FQGNSA. CDR3 residues: CASSLVGGASTDTQYF. The CDR3 nucleotides are TGTGCCAGCAGCTTAGTGGGCGGGGCAAGCACAGATACGCAGTATTTT.

The J gene is TRBJ1-5, the V gene TRBV2; D is perhaps TRBD1 (5 bases). The CDR3 consists of 14 residues. Trimming took off 6 bases at V and 1 base at J, with 10 bases between the two ends. In germline, CDR1 is SNHLY, CDR2 FYNNEI. CDR3 DNA: TGTGCCAGCAGGGGAGGGGCGAGCAATCAGCCCCAGCATTTT. Protein sequence: CASRGGASNQPQHF.

This clone has only a few counts. The rearrangement uses TRBV28 and TRBJ2-7; TRBD1 matches at 8 bases. The ends lost 1 base at V and 1 base at J; junction bases unmatched: 6. Germline V gives CDR1 MDHEN, CDR2 SYDVKM. The CDR3 is 16 amino acids. The CDR3 sequence: CASSLSSGTGSYEQYF. The CDR3 DNA sequence: TGTGCCAGCAGTTTATCCTCCGGGACAGGTTCCTACGAGCAGTACTTC.

This clone was counted between two and nine times. The V call is TRBV28, the J call TRBJ2-1, with 12 bases matching TRBD2. The CDR3 runs to 16 residues. From germline, CDR1 is MDHEN and CDR2 SYDVKM. The V and J ends lost 4 bases and 8 bases, in that order; junction bases with no gene match: 9. The CDR3 DNA reads as TGTGCCAGCAGTTCTCCTAGCGGGAGGGCCGGGGATGAGCAGTTCTTC. This translates into CASSSPSGRAGDEQFF.

V is TRBV7-9 and J is TRBJ2-1; 14 positions match TRBD2. The junction had 10 bases not matched to a gene; V was cut back by 6 bases and J by 9 bases. The CDR3 is 16 amino acids. In germline, CDR1 is SEHNR, CDR2 FQNEAQ (reference sequence). The CDR3 spells CASRGGLAGASSEQFF. CDR3 in DNA: TGTGCCAGCAGAGGGGGACTAGCGGGAGCCAGCAGTGAGCAGTTCTTC. The variable domain in full, completed from reference TRBV7-9 and TRBJ2-1, reads DTGVSQNPRHKITKRGQNVTFRCDPISEHNRLYWYRQTLGQGPEFLTYFQNEAQLEKSRLLSDRFSAERPKGSFSTLEIQRTEQGDSAMYLCASRGGLAGASSEQFFGPGTRLTVL.

The CDR3 bases are TGTGCCAGCAGCTTAGAGTGGACGACTAGCGGCCGCTACGAGCAGTACGTC. This encodes CASSLEWTTSGRYEQYV. This rearrangement joins TRBV7-8 to TRBJ2-7; TRBD2 matches at 9 bases. The CDR3 is made up of 17 amino acids. The V segment lost 1 base and the J segment 3 bases; nucleotides outside the gene matches: 10. Germline V lookup: CDR1 SGHVS, CDR2 FQNEAQ.

CDR3 nucleotide sequence: TGTGCCAGCAGCTTAGGGTCTAGCGGGGCGACAGATACGCAGTATTTT. Its protein product is CASSLGSSGATDTQYF. The V call is TRBV7-6, the J call TRBJ2-3; the match to TRBD2 covers 9 bases. This CDR3 is built from 16 residues. Trimming removed 1 base from V and 3 bases from J; junction bases left unmatched: 5. Germline CDR1 SGHVS, CDR2 FNYEAQ. The full variable domain, in which reference TRBV7-6 and TRBJ2-3 provide the parts outside the CDR3, is GAGVSQSPRYKVTKRGQDVALRCDPISGHVSLYWYRQALGQGPEFLTYFNYEAQQDKSGLPNDRFSAERPEGSISTLTIQRTEQRDSAMYRCASSLGSSGATDTQYFGPGTRLTVL.

The chain carries TRBV4-3 and TRBJ2-5; TRBD2 aligns across 10 bases. With V trimmed by 3 bases and J by 5 bases, 6 bases remained unmatched. The CDR3 runs 15 residues. Germline CDR1 reads LGHNA; CDR2 reads YSLEER. The chain's CDR3 is CASSHGAGGPETQYF. In nucleotides, the CDR3 is TGCGCCAGCAGCCACGGAGCGGGAGGGCCTGAGACCCAGTACTTC.

This clone showed up just a few times. The genes are TRBV5-1 and TRBJ2-3; 9 bases agree with TRBD2. The CDR3 has 19 amino acids. V dropped 4 bases and J dropped 2; count of bases not matched to a gene: 17. Germline CDR1 reads SGHRS; CDR2 reads YFSETQ. This CDR3 is CASSPPRREGLWDTDTQYF. DNA for the CDR3: TGCGCCAGCAGCCCCCCCCGGCGGGAGGGTTTGTGGGACACAGATACGCAGTATTTT.

This clone was recorded a few times. The V call is TRBV7-2, the J call TRBJ2-1, with 14 positions matching TRBD2. J lost 7 bases, V lost 5 bases, and 10 bases had no gene match. CDR1 is SGHTA, CDR2 FQGNSA, per germline. This CDR3 is 17 amino acids long. The CDR3 DNA reads TGTGCCAGCAGCCCCCCAGCGGGACTAGCGGGAGTGAATGAGCAGTTCTTC. This sequence encodes CASSPPAGLAGVNEQFF.

This clone turned up a few times. The gene calls are TRBV7-9 and TRBJ2-3; 8 bases line up with TRBD1. The junction had 7 bases not matched to a gene; V was cut back by 5 bases and J by 0 bases. The CDR3 covers 16 residues. The germline gives CDR1 SEHNR, CDR2 FQNEAQ (reference sequence). CDR3 DNA sequence: TGTGCCAGCAGCCCCTACAGGGGGTCTAGCACAGATACGCAGTATTTT. This codes for CASSPYRGSSTDTQYF. Combining the CDR3 with reference TRBV7-9 and TRBJ2-3 gives the whole variable domain DTGVSQNPRHKITKRGQNVTFRCDPISEHNRLYWYRQTLGQGPEFLTYFQNEAQLEKSRLLSDRFSAERPKGSFSTLEIQRTEQGDSAMYLCASSPYRGSSTDTQYFGPGTRLTVL.

This clone was observed a few times. The rearrangement joins TRBV30 to TRBJ1-2; D uncertain. Germline V lookup: CDR1 GTSNPN, CDR2 SVGIG (reference sequence). V was pared by 4 bases and J by 8 bases, with 17 bases between. CDR3 length: 13 residues. The chain's CDR3 is CAWISRVTKGYTF. The CDR3 DNA reads as TGTGCCTGGATATCGAGGGTGACAAAGGGCTACACCTTC.

Remarks on this clone: Within the sample, other DNA sequences also encode this same CDR3. This sequence joins TRBV6-6 and TRBJ1-1; 7 bases align to TRBD1. Losses at the gene ends were 5 bases for V and 6 bases for J; bases not matched to a gene: 3. CDR1 and CDR2 (germline): MNHNY, SVGAGI (reference sequence). This CDR3 has 12 amino acids. This CDR3 reads CASSQQGAEAFF. CDR3 DNA sequence: TGTGCCAGCAGTCAGCAGGGGGCTGAAGCTTTCTTT.

The rearrangement joins TRBV14 to TRBJ2-1; TRBD1 aligns across 12 bases. The CDR3 is made up of 17 amino acids. In germline, CDR1 is SGHDN, CDR2 FVKESK. V dropped 2 bases and J dropped 5; count of bases not matched to a gene: 7. The CDR3 nucleotides read TGTGCCAGCAGCCAAATCGGGACAGGGGGCTGGAACAATGAGCAGTTCTTC. The encoded protein is CASSQIGTGGWNNEQFF.

The chain links TRBV27 to TRBJ2-7; TRBD2 matches at 8 bases. Per germline, CDR1 MNHEY and CDR2 SMNVEV (reference sequence). The CDR3 has 14 amino acids. With 5 bases clipped from V and 2 bases from J, the junction kept 5 bases outside the gene matches. The CDR3 loop is CASSPGLDAYEQYF. CDR3 in DNA: TGTGCCAGCAGTCCGGGACTAGATGCCTACGAGCAGTACTTC.

This clone was found a few times. The chain combines TRBV10-3 with TRBJ2-1; 14 bases are a match to TRBD2. Germline V gene sequence: CDR1 ENHRY, CDR2 SYGVKD. The junction had 9 bases not matched to a gene; V was cut back by 2 bases and J by 3 bases. The CDR3 totals 19 residues. CDR3: CAISEPGTSGRGVYNEQFF. The CDR3 coding sequence is TGTGCCATCAGTGAGCCTGGGACTAGCGGGAGAGGTGTCTACAATGAGCAGTTCTTC.

The rearrangement links TRBV7-2 to TRBJ1-2; perhaps TRBD1 as D (5 bases). V was trimmed by 5 bases and J by 4 bases, leaving 8 bases between them. This CDR3 spans 12 amino acids. Germline-derived CDR1 and CDR2 are SGHTA and FQGNSA. CDR3 region: CASSPGLYGYTF. CDR3 coding DNA: TGTGCCAGCAGCCCGGGACTCTATGGCTACACCTTC.

This clone has a handful of counts. The chain joins TRBV15 to TRBJ1-4; 12 positions agree with TRBD1. Germline V lookup: CDR1 LNHNV, CDR2 YYDKDF (reference sequence). Unmatched junction bases numbered 10, after V lost 3 bases and J lost 5 bases. This CDR3 is built from 18 residues. The CDR3, as DNA: TGTGCCACCAGCAGTTCATTCCGGGACAGGGGGCAAAATGAAAAACTGTTTTTT. Translating it yields CATSSSFRDRGQNEKLFF.

This chain connects TRBV18 to TRBJ2-1; D is ambiguous. CDR3 length: 12 amino acids. Germline CDR1 reads KGHSH; CDR2 reads LQKENI. V lost 2 bases to trimming and J lost 8 bases, with 7 bases between them. CDR3 residues: CASSPIVDEQFF. DNA for the CDR3: TGTGCCAGCTCACCAATAGTCGATGAGCAGTTCTTC.